Sequencing of this TCR beta chain was carried out in a study of T cell responses to AZD1222 COVID-19 vaccine. Per the germline V gene, CDR1 is LGHNA and CDR2 is YSLEER. With V trimmed by 4 bases and J by 0 bases, 3 bases remained unmatched. The CDR3 sequence is 15 residues long. The protocol was immunoSEQ multiplex PCR, while the TCRdb copy is restricted to in-frame clones and leaves out a portion. The sample records tens of thousands of clones, 70% to 90% being singletons. This clonotype was obtained from an adult who received the AZD1222 COVID-19 vaccine. The chain combines TRBV4-3 with TRBJ2-3; TRBD2 aligns across 8 bases. This sample comprised peripheral blood, obtained 28 days after the second AZD1222 dose. CDR3 loop: CASSPSGGSTDTQYF. CDR3 DNA sequence: TGCGCCAGCAGCCCCAGCGGGGGAAGCACAGATACGCAGTATTTT.